Presented here are 21 T cell receptor beta chains from one specimen sequenced in a study of OX40 agonist ivuxolimab in advanced cancers. Data came from immunoSEQ multiplex PCR; TCRdb stores just in-frame clones and leaves some out. The sample records about 46,000 clones, approximately 86% being singletons. The specimen comprised CD4+ or CD8+ T cells sorted from blood, sampled in a trial of the OX40 agonist ivuxolimab. These receptors were taken from an adult with an advanced solid tumor such as melanoma, head and neck, liver or kidney cancer.

This chain links TRBV4-1 with TRBJ2-2; 8 positions match TRBD2. Germline V gene lookup returns CDR1 MGHRA and CDR2 YSYEKL. The CDR3 spans 17 residues. The J segment lost 7 bases and the V segment lost 4 bases, leaving 14 bases of the junction unmatched. The CDR3 DNA is TGCGCCAGCAGCCGTGGCCCGGGACTAGTCGGTATCGGGGAGCTGTTTTTT. It yields the protein CASSRGPGLVGIGELFF.

The chain carries TRBV27 and TRBJ2-5, with D possibly TRBD1 on 5 matching bases. Germline lookup yields CDR1 MNHEY and CDR2 SMNVEV (reference sequence). V gave up 2 bases and J gave up 1 base, with 14 bases separating them. CDR3 length: 16 amino acids. CDR3: CASSLGARVSQETQYF. The CDR3, as DNA: TGTGCCAGCAGTTTAGGGGCCAGGGTGAGCCAAGAGACCCAGTACTTC.

The chain couples TRBV9 to TRBJ1-1, with a possible D match to TRBD1 (5 bases). The CDR3 loop spans 15 amino acids. CDR1 and CDR2 (germline): SGDLS, YYNGEE. V was shortened by 3 bases and J by 5 bases, with 17 bases between the two germline ends. The CDR3 nucleotides read TGTGCCAGCAGCGGCTCCGGGACTCCGGGTACTGAAGCTTTCTTT. Its protein is CASSGSGTPGTEAFF.

CDR3 amino acids: CASIGDGKEAFF. In DNA form, the CDR3 reads TGTGCCAGTATCGGAGACGGTAAGGAAGCTTTCTTT. V gene TRBV2 combines with J gene TRBJ1-1, with no clear D. Looked up from germline, CDR1 is SNHLY and CDR2 is FYNNEI. Trimming shortened V by 9 bases and J by 8 bases, and 16 bases separated the two germline ends. The CDR3 has 12 amino acids.

This chain links TRBV6-5 with TRBJ2-2; TRBD2 matches at 8 bases. The CDR3 covers 14 residues. Germline values: CDR1 MNHEY, CDR2 SVGAGI. Germline trimming cut 7 bases from V and 1 base from J; bases unmatched to any gene: 2. CDR3 in amino acids: CASKAGENTGELFF. The CDR3 coding sequence is TGTGCCAGCAAAGCGGGGGAGAACACCGGGGAGCTGTTTTTT.

The V gene is TRBV27, the J gene TRBJ2-4; D is uncertain. The CDR3 covers 11 residues. Trimming took 3 bases from V and 5 from J, leaving 2 bases between them. Germline CDR1 and CDR2: MNHEY and SMNVEV (reference sequence). CDR3 region: CASSFQNIQYF. For the CDR3, the DNA is TGTGCCAGCAGTTTCCAAAACATTCAGTACTTC.

V is TRBV13 and J is TRBJ2-7; D not resolved. V lost 0 bases and J 4 bases, leaving 10 bases between the germline ends. Germline CDR1 PRHDT, CDR2 FYEKMQ (reference sequence). This CDR3 has 14 amino acids. CDR3 sequence reads: CASSLGGYVYEQYF. The CDR3 region has the DNA TGTGCCAGCAGCTTAGGAGGCTATGTATACGAGCAGTACTTC.

The chain joins TRBV28 to TRBJ2-3, with no clear D. The germline V gene has CDR1 MDHEN and CDR2 SYDVKM. Trimming removed 3 bases at V and 4 bases at J, with 14 bases between. The CDR3 totals 15 residues. CDR3 amino acids: CASSFVISSADTQYF. CDR3 bases: TGTGCCAGCAGTTTTGTCATCTCGTCGGCAGATACGCAGTATTTT.

Turning to this clone: The junction differs from germline at one of its ends, possibly a read error. The V call is TRBV11-2, the J call TRBJ2-1; possible D gene TRBD1, 5 bases. The CDR3 spans 11 residues. Germline CDR1 reads SGHAT; CDR2 reads FQNNGV. CDR3 region: CASSLSLVRVF. The DNA for the CDR3 is TGTGCCAGCAGCTTAAGCCTAGTCAGGGTCTTC.

The chain is built from TRBV28 and TRBJ2-7; the D is unclear. V was shortened by 7 bases and J by 12 bases, with 10 bases between the two germline ends. Per the germline V gene, CDR1 is MDHEN and CDR2 is SYDVKM. The CDR3 sequence is 9 residues long. CDR3 in DNA: TGTGCCAGCATGAAATGGGCGTACTTC. This codes for CASMKWAYF.

The chain has TRBV30 and TRBJ2-2; 10 bases align to TRBD1. The CDR3 covers 14 residues. CDR1 and CDR2 (germline): GTSNPN, SVGIG (reference sequence). J was trimmed by 4 bases and V by 8 bases; bases with no gene match: 7. CDR3 in DNA: TGTGCCAGTGCCGGGACAGGGGTCACCGGGGAGCTGTTTTTT. This translates into CASAGTGVTGELFF.

This clone was counted a few times. The chain is built from TRBV4-1 and TRBJ2-2; TRBD2 matches at 12 bases. With 1 base clipped from V and 5 bases from J, the junction kept 2 bases outside the gene matches. The CDR3 runs to 16 residues. Per the germline V gene, CDR1 is MGHRA and CDR2 is YSYEKL. CDR3: CASSQGLAGATGELFF. The CDR3 DNA sequence: TGCGCCAGCAGCCAAGGACTAGCGGGAGCTACCGGGGAGCTGTTTTTT.

This chain links TRBV29-1 with TRBJ2-1, with TRBD1 matching over 9 bases. The germline gives CDR1 SQVTM, CDR2 ANQGSEA. The CDR3 has 15 residues. V lost 1 base and J lost 8; bases outside the gene matches: 9. CDR3 nucleotide sequence: TGCAGCGTTGAAGGAGGGGGGACAGGGAGCTATGAGCAGTTCTTC. Its protein is CSVEGGGTGSYEQFF.

The V gene is TRBV10-3, the J gene TRBJ2-4; 11 bases align to TRBD2. CDR1 is ENHRY and CDR2 is SYGVKD in the germline V gene. Unmatched junction bases numbered 9, after V lost 4 bases and J lost 1 base. The length of the CDR3 is 18 residues. As DNA, the CDR3 is TGTGCCATCAGTGCAGATAGCGGGAGGGCCTGGGCCAAAAACATTCAGTACTTC. Translation gives CAISADSGRAWAKNIQYF.

The chain links TRBV4-1 to TRBJ2-1, with D possibly TRBD1 on 5 matching bases. CDR1 is MGHRA and CDR2 is YSYEKL in the germline V gene. The ends were cut back, 0 bases at V and 7 bases at J, with 13 bases in the middle. The CDR3 is made up of 15 amino acids. The CDR3 loop is CASSQESQGWNEQFF. The CDR3 DNA follows: TGCGCCAGCAGCCAAGAATCGCAGGGTTGGAATGAGCAGTTCTTC.

The chain links TRBV27 to TRBJ2-1, with 8 nucleotides matching TRBD1. The length of the CDR3 is 13 residues. Germline values: CDR1 MNHEY, CDR2 SMNVEV (reference sequence). With V trimmed by 6 bases and J by 7 bases, 5 bases remained unmatched. The chain's CDR3 is CASSSDRVNEQFF. The DNA for the CDR3 is TGTGCCAGCAGCTCGGACAGGGTAAATGAGCAGTTCTTC.

In its sample, this clone was seen once. The rearrangement joins TRBV6-5 to TRBJ1-5; no clear D. Germline V gene data show CDR1 as MNHEY and CDR2 as SVGAGI. Trimming took 5 bases from V and 2 from J, leaving 10 bases between them. The CDR3 has 14 amino acids. DNA of the CDR3: TGTGCCAGCAGTACCCCGACGGGCAATCAGCCCCAGCATTTT. Protein product: CASSTPTGNQPQHF.

This clone has only one observation. The chain couples TRBV6-1 to TRBJ1-2, with 7 positions matching TRBD1. Per the germline V gene, CDR1 is MNHNS and CDR2 is SASEGT. The junction had 4 bases not matched to a gene; V was cut back by 3 bases and J by 6 bases. This CDR3 is built from 13 residues. This chain's CDR3 is CASSETGIHGYTF. For the CDR3, the DNA is TGTGCCAGCAGTGAGACAGGGATACATGGCTACACCTTC.

The V call is TRBV9, the J call TRBJ2-2; 8 bases agree with TRBD1. The CDR3 covers 14 residues. CDR1 SGDLS and CDR2 YYNGEE come from the germline V gene. Trimming at V came to 3 bases and at J to 7 bases, leaving 5 bases not matched to a gene. In DNA form, the CDR3 reads TGTGCCAGCAGCGCAGGGACAGGACTCGGGGAGCTGTTTTTT. Translated: CASSAGTGLGELFF.

The chain is built from TRBV7-8 and TRBJ2-1, with D perhaps TRBD1 (6 bases). Trimming removed 0 bases at V and 3 bases at J, with 12 bases between. The germline V gene encodes CDR1 SGHVS and CDR2 FQNEAQ. The CDR3 runs 16 residues. The CDR3 sequence is CASSLAYQGHYNEQFF. The CDR3 nucleotides read TGTGCCAGCAGCTTAGCTTACCAGGGGCACTACAATGAGCAGTTCTTC.

V and J are TRBV7-9 and TRBJ1-2; D is uncertain. The CDR3 has 16 amino acids. Deletions cut 1 base from V and 2 bases from J, with 14 bases between. Germline CDR1 SEHNR, CDR2 FQNEAQ (reference sequence). CDR3 sequence (DNA): TGTGCCAGCAGCTTAGAAGTTGTCAGAGAAAACTATGGCTACACCTTC. Translating it yields CASSLEVVRENYGYTF.